The source of this T cell receptor beta chain is a study of blood T cell repertoires in COVID-19. This CDR3 comprises 15 residues. Trimming removed 4 bases from V and 0 bases from J, with 11 bases in between. Germline-derived CDR1 and CDR2 are MRHNA and SNTAGT. Original analysis: By means of reference gene primer amplification, nucleated cell counts were estimated. Method: immunoSEQ multiplex PCR; TCRdb's copy keeps in-frame clones and lacks some. Clonal size and the V and J genes are those of that table, whereas D and trimming came from the DNA. The repertoire holds approximately 240,000 clones, with around 85% as singletons.

Sequencing used peripheral blood. The chain links TRBV6-4 to TRBJ2-3, with D perhaps matching TRBD2 (6 bases). The source of this sequence is an older woman with active or convalescent COVID-19. For the CDR3, the DNA is TGTGCCAGCAGTGGAGAAAGCGGGAGCACAGATACGCAGTATTTT. Translating it yields CASSGESGSTDTQYF.